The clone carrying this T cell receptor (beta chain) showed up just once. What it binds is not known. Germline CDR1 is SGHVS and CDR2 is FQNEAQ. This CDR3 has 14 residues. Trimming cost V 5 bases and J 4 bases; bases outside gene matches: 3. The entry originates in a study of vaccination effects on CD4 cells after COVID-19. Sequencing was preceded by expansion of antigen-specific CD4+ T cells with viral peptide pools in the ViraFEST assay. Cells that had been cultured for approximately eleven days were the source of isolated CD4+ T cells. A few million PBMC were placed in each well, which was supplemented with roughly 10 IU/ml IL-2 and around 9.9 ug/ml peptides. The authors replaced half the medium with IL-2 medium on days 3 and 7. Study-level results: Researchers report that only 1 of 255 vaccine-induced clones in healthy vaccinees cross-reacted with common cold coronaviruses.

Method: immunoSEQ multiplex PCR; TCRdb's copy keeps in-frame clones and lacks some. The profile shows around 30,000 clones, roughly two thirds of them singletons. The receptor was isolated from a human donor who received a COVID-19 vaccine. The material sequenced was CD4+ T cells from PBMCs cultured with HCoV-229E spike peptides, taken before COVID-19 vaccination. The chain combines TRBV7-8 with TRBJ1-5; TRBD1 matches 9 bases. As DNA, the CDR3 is TGTGCCAGCAGCCCGACAGGGGGGAATCAGCCCCAGCATTTT. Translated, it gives CASSPTGGNQPQHF.